The clone carrying this T cell receptor (beta chain) showed up many times. Its specificity is unknown. TCRdb reprocessed the reads with MiXCR, giving one entry per CDR3 protein. The sample shows about 490,000 distinct CDR3 sequences, 16% of them seen only once. CDR3 length: 10 residues. The germline V gene encodes CDR1 LGHNT and CDR2 FRNRAP. Between the trimmed V and J ends, which lost 1 base and 8 bases, there was a span of 2 bases. This record belongs to a study of T cell repertoires in cytomegalovirus infection. Study-wide background: Public TCR beta signature analysis indicated the presence of both CMV infection and matching HLA type.

General study results and limits: HLA-C-restricted TCR beta clonotypes specific for CMV led the ex vivo response. Carriers of CMV plus the relevant HLA were identified by cumulative public TCR beta family frequency.

Specimen: CD8+ T cells from PBMCs. This chain joins TRBV12-5 and TRBJ1-1; D not certain. The sequence was collected from a human donor in good health (CMV status not recorded). Some clones in this sample may be carry-over from other donors' samples. The CDR3 sequence: CASGLGEAFF. The CDR3 nucleotides read TGTGCTAGTGGTTTGGGGGAAGCTTTCTTT.